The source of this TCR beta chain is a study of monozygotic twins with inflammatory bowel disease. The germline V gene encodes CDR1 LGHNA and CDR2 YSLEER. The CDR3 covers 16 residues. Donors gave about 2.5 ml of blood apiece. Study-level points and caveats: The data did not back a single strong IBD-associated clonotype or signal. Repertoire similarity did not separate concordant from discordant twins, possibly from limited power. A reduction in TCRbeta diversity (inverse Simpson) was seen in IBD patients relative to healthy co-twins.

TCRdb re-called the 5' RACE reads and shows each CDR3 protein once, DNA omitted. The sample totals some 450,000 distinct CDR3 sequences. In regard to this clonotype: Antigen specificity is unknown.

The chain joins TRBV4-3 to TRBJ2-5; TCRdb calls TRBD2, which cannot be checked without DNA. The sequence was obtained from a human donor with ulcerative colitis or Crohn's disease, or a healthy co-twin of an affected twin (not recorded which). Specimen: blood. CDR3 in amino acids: CASSQDRAGGQETQYF.